The 15 T cell receptor beta chains presented below share a single source sample, sequenced in a study of PD-1 blockade in mismatch repair-deficient tumors. This table comes from immunoSEQ multiplex PCR, and its TCRdb copy is limited to in-frame clones, with some not included. Among some 120,000 clones, around 86% were seen once, and the ten largest hold 13%. Sample: peripheral blood, taken 44 weeks after starting pembrolizumab. These receptors were taken from an adult with mismatch repair-deficient cancer.

This clone was seen just once. The J gene is TRBJ2-7, the V gene TRBV29-1; 10 nucleotides match TRBD2. Germline values: CDR1 SQVTM, CDR2 ANQGSEA. The CDR3 totals 17 residues. Trimming cost V 2 bases and J 2 bases; bases outside gene matches: 12. The CDR3 sequence is CSVEFPTSGDTPYEQYF. The CDR3 DNA reads as TGCAGCGTTGAATTTCCTACTAGCGGGGATACTCCCTACGAGCAGTACTTC.

J is TRBJ2-1 and V is TRBV6-1; 8 nucleotides agree with TRBD1. The germline V gene encodes CDR1 MNHNS and CDR2 SASEGT. The J segment lost 4 bases and the V segment lost 0 bases, leaving 2 bases of the junction unmatched. The CDR3 loop spans 15 amino acids. CDR3 DNA: TGTGCCAGCAGTGAAGCCTGGACAGGGTACAATGAGCAGTTCTTC. It encodes CASSEAWTGYNEQFF.

The V call is TRBV4-1, the J call TRBJ2-1, with D possibly TRBD2 on 5 matching bases. The V and J ends lost 4 bases and 0 bases respectively, with 16 bases between them. CDR1 and CDR2 from the germline V gene are MGHRA and YSYEKL. The CDR3 runs to 17 residues. The CDR3 DNA reads TGCGCCAGCAGCCCTCAAGGACGGAGGAGCTCCTACAATGAGCAGTTCTTC. Protein: CASSPQGRRSSYNEQFF.

The chain combines TRBV11-1 with TRBJ2-7, with D perhaps matching TRBD1 (6 bases). Trimming pared 3 bases from V and 5 bases from J, leaving 11 bases between. Germline CDR1 and CDR2: SGHAT and FQDESV (reference sequence). The CDR3 is 13 residues long. CDR3 region: CASSLQGLNEQYF. Written as DNA, the CDR3 is TGTGCCAGCAGCTTGCAGGGGTTGAACGAGCAGTACTTC.

The J gene is TRBJ2-2, the V gene TRBV6-1; D could derive from TRBD1 or TRBD2 (5 bases each). Germline CDR1 is MNHNS and CDR2 is SASEGT. CDR3 length: 13 amino acids. The V gene lost 6 bases and the J gene lost 4 bases, with 9 bases spanning the gap. CDR3 amino acids: CASRRDGTGELFF. Written as DNA, the CDR3 is TGTGCCAGCAGACGGGACGGCACCGGGGAGCTGTTTTTT.

The rearrangement joins TRBV11-2 to TRBJ2-1; the match to TRBD2 covers 7 bases. Germline-derived CDR1 and CDR2 are SGHAT and FQNNGV. This CDR3 comprises 15 residues. V lost 3 bases to trimming and J lost 3 bases; unmatched junction nucleotides: 5. The CDR3 loop reads CASSFSLADYNEQFF. The CDR3, as DNA: TGTGCCAGCAGCTTCTCCCTAGCGGACTACAATGAGCAGTTCTTC.

The chain recombines TRBV30 with TRBJ2-2; D ambiguous. Germline CDR1 and CDR2: GTSNPN and SVGIG (reference sequence). V gave up 7 bases and J gave up 5 bases, with 14 bases separating them. The CDR3 covers 13 residues. DNA of the CDR3: TGTGCCTCCACGGCCGGCTCGACCGGGGAGCTGTTTTTT. This codes for CASTAGSTGELFF.

V usage is TRBV6-5 and J usage is TRBJ2-5, with unresolved D. Trimming took off 5 bases at V and 0 bases at J, with 7 bases between the two ends. The CDR3 consists of 13 residues. Germline assignment: CDR1 MNHEY and CDR2 SVGAGI. CDR3 bases: TGTGCCAGCAGTACCGGGCACCAAGAGACCCAGTACTTC. Its translation: CASSTGHQETQYF.

V is TRBV4-3 and J is TRBJ1-4; possibly TRBD1 for D (5 bases). V dropped 0 bases and J dropped 4 bases, with 15 bases sitting between them. CDR3 length equals 17 residues. Germline CDR1 is LGHNA and CDR2 is YSLEER. CDR3 residues: CASSQEYRRQLNEKLFF. The CDR3 DNA is TGCGCCAGCAGCCAAGAGTATCGGAGACAGCTTAATGAAAAACTGTTTTTT.

Of note for this clone: A much larger clone is a single base away; this may be a read error. V gene TRBV7-9 combines with J gene TRBJ1-1; D is ambiguous. Trimming pared 1 base from V and 6 bases from J, leaving 6 bases between. The length of the CDR3 is 12 residues. The V gene's germline CDR1 is SEHNR and CDR2 FQNEAQ (reference sequence). The CDR3 DNA sequence: TGTGCCAGCAGCTTAGAAGGGCCTGAAGCTTTCTTT. It yields the protein CASSLEGPEAFF.

CDR3 DNA: TGCGCCAGCAGCACTGGGGACCGACGAGGCCAGTACTTC. Amino acids: CASSTGDRRGQYF. The rearrangement links TRBV5-1 to TRBJ2-7, with D perhaps being TRBD1 or TRBD2 (5 bases each). Trimming left V 4 bases short and J 10 bases short, with 18 bases between. The germline V gene encodes CDR1 SGHRS and CDR2 YFSETQ. CDR3 length equals 13 residues. The whole variable domain, remainder taken from reference TRBV5-1 and TRBJ2-7, is KAGVTQTPRYLIKTRGQQVTLSCSPISGHRSVSWYQQTPGQGLQFLFEYFSETQRNKGNFPGRFSGRQFSNSRSEMNVSTLELGDSALYLCASSTGDRRGQYFGPGTRLTVT.

The chain is built from TRBV7-9 and TRBJ2-1; 9 bases align to TRBD1. This CDR3 region has 15 residues. With 5 bases clipped from V and 2 bases from J, the junction kept 4 bases outside the gene matches. Germline V gene lookup returns CDR1 SEHNR and CDR2 FQNEAQ (reference sequence). The CDR3: CASSITGGAYNEQFF. CDR3 nucleotide sequence: TGTGCCAGCAGCATAACAGGGGGCGCCTACAATGAGCAGTTCTTC. The full variable domain, in which reference TRBV7-9 and TRBJ2-1 provide the parts outside the CDR3, is DTGVSQNPRHKITKRGQNVTFRCDPISEHNRLYWYRQTLGQGPEFLTYFQNEAQLEKSRLLSDRFSAERPKGSFSTLEIQRTEQGDSAMYLCASSITGGAYNEQFFGPGTRLTVL.

The gene calls are TRBV6-5 and TRBJ2-7; no definite D call. This CDR3 is 12 amino acids long. V lost 2 bases to trimming and J lost 6 bases, with 8 bases between them. Germline V CDR1 and CDR2: MNHEY, SVGAGI. The CDR3 DNA reads as TGTGCCAGCAGTTACGGTGGAAGCGAGCAGTACTTC. Translating gives CASSYGGSEQYF.

V usage is TRBV5-6 and J usage is TRBJ2-7; 10 bases are a match to TRBD2. Germline lookup yields CDR1 SGHDT and CDR2 YYEEEE. The CDR3 runs 14 residues. The V segment lost 4 bases and the J segment 1 base; nucleotides outside the gene matches: 2. The CDR3: CASSRSGGSYEQYF. The CDR3 region has the DNA TGTGCCAGCAGCCGTAGCGGGGGGTCCTACGAGCAGTACTTC.

This clone was counted between two and nine times. This chain uses TRBV18 with TRBJ2-7; tentatively, D is TRBD1 (5 bases). This CDR3 comprises 15 residues. From germline, CDR1 is KGHSH and CDR2 LQKENI. Trimming cost V 4 bases and J 7 bases, with 20 bases left between them. The CDR3 is CASSHGQVGAEEQYF. The CDR3 nucleotides are TGTGCCAGCTCACACGGACAAGTCGGAGCCGAGGAGCAGTACTTC.